Shown below are 4 T cell receptor beta chains from a single sample sequenced in a study of siplizumab effects on memory and regulatory T cells (dated by TCRdb to between 2018 and 2021). Libraries were prepared through the immunoSEQ multiplex PCR assay. TCRdb took over this immuneACCESS table, retaining in-frame rearrangements with V and J assigned. Such tables are incomplete; in checked studies, under half of the missing clones stem from an unresolved V gene, and the remainder is unexplained. For this sample the table gives about 110,000 clones, of which roughly 90% were detected only once. In total, the top ten clones hold approximately 1.2% of the sample. Sequenced: CD4+ T cells sorted from blood. The receptors originated from a human donor in good health.

The genes are TRBV19 and TRBJ1-4; D gene ambiguous. The CDR3 contains 16 residues. Germline assignment: CDR1 LNHDA and CDR2 SQIVND (reference sequence). V lost 0 bases and J lost 0, with 8 bases in between. The CDR3 loop is CASSIEGWATNEKLFF. The CDR3 DNA is TGTGCCAGTAGTATAGAGGGTTGGGCAACTAATGAAAAACTGTTTTTT.

Written as DNA, the CDR3 is TGTGCCAGTAGTATCTCAGGGGGGACAGACAATGAGCAGTTCTTC. This encodes CASSISGGTDNEQFF. The J gene is TRBJ2-1, the V gene TRBV19, with TRBD1 as a possible D gene (7 bases). Trimming took off 3 bases at V and 5 bases at J, with 14 bases between the two ends. Looked up from germline, CDR1 is LNHDA and CDR2 is SQIVND (reference sequence). The CDR3 length is 15 residues. The whole variable domain, filled in from reference TRBV19 and TRBJ2-1, reads DGGITQSPKYLFRKEGQNVTLSCEQNLNHDAMYWYRQDPGQGLRLIYYSQIVNDFQKGDIAEGYSVSREKKESFPLTVTSAQKNPTAFYLCASSISGGTDNEQFFGPGTRLTVL.

V gene TRBV6-1 combines with J gene TRBJ1-1, with no clear D. Germline V gene sequence: CDR1 MNHNS, CDR2 SASEGT. Deletions cut 1 base from V and 3 bases from J, with 9 bases between. The CDR3 sequence is 14 residues long. The CDR3 DNA reads TGTGCCAGCAGTGAAGTTAGCTGGGACACTGAAGCTTTCTTT. It encodes CASSEVSWDTEAFF.

V is TRBV28 and J is TRBJ2-5; a possible D gene is TRBD2 (7 bases). V was trimmed by 6 bases and J by 5 bases, leaving 16 bases between them. The CDR3 is 14 amino acids. Germline loops: CDR1 MDHEN, CDR2 SYDVKM. CDR3 sequence reads: CASRTRGGEETQYF. The CDR3 coding sequence is TGTGCCAGCAGAACTAGGGGGGGCGAGGAGACCCAGTACTTC.